The source of this T cell receptor beta chain is a study of low-dose radiotherapy and immunotherapy resistance in tumors. This clonotype was seen many times. Priming of first-strand cDNA relied on TRAV- and TRBV-specific primers (covering alpha and beta chains). Amplification of TCRs used a constant-region primer and V-primer adapter for 15 to 25 PCR cycles. Each CDR3 protein gets one entry after TCRdb re-called the reads with MiXCR. The data show tens of thousands of distinct CDR3 sequences, roughly a tenth seen once. The CDR3 length is 15 residues. V gave up 4 bases and J gave up 5 bases; unmatched junction bases: 4. Germline V gene sequence: CDR1 SEHNR, CDR2 FQNEAQ (reference sequence). Time point defined: before trial treatment.

The sequences come from PBMCs, collected before treatment. The V call is TRBV7-9, the J call TRBJ2-5; TRBD2 matches at 13 bases. This clonotype was obtained from a male donor with prostate cancer. The CDR3 loop is CASSSGLAGRETQYF. DNA of the CDR3: TGTGCCAGCAGCTCGGGACTAGCGGGACGGGAGACCCAGTACTTC.